Given below is one T cell receptor (beta chain) in context. The data belong to a study of cytomegalovirus exposure and HLA in healthy donors. The PCR was carried out with 60 Vbeta primers and 13 Jbeta primers. The assay was immunoSEQ multiplex PCR, and TCRdb's table has in-frame clones only and misses some. Among about 110,000 clones listed, roughly 75% were seen once. The TCR was taken from a man aged 35 to 55 in good health and CMV-seronegative. The sequenced sample consisted of PBMCs.

The CDR3 sequence: CASSPWTEGFEQFF. CDR3 in DNA: TGTGCCAGCAGCCCTTGGACAGAGGGCTTTGAGCAGTTCTTC. The chain couples TRBV5-8 to TRBJ2-1, with a tentative D call TRBD1 (6 bases). The V gene's germline CDR1 is SGHTS and CDR2 YDEGEE. The V end was cut by 4 bases, the J end by 9 bases, with 17 bases between. This CDR3 is 14 amino acids long.